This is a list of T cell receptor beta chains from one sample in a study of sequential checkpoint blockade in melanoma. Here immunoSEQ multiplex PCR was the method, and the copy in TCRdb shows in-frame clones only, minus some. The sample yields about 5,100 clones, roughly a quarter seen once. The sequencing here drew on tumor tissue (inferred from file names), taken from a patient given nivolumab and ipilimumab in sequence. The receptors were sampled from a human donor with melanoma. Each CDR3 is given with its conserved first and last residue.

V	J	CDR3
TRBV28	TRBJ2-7	CASSEARGQGNYEQYF
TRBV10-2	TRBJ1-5	CASTDESPQPQHF
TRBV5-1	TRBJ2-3	CASSLGPLASDTQYF
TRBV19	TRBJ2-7	CASSWTGNYEQYF
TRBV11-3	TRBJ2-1	CASSLDYSAGNEQFF
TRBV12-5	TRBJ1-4	CASRGQGSEKLFF
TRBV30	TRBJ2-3	CAWTQLAGVTDTQYF
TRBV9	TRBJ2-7	CASTLRRGEQYF
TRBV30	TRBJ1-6	CAWSPGRGLSYNSPLHF
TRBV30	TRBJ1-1	CAWRRGRDTEAFF
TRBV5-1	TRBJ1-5	CASSLVGNSNQPQHF
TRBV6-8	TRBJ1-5	CASSYDGNSNQPQHF
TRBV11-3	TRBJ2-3	CASSNPTASTDTQYF
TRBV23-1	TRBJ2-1	CASSATGVNEQFF
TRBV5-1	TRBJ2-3	CASSLGGSGGDTQYF